The 21 T cell receptor beta chains below were found in one sample sequenced in a study of shared clonotypes between healthy human individuals. Clones were read by immunoSEQ multiplex PCR, and TCRdb kept only the in-frame ones, dropping some. In the table there are 2 million to 2.5 million clones, 93% of which are singletons. The sample taken for sequencing was naive CD4+ T cells from PBMCs. Subset in this sample: CD45RA+ positively selected. The receptor set was obtained from a young man in good health. Some clones in this sample may be carry-over from other donors' samples.

Remarks on this clone: In the same sample, other DNA sequences code for this CDR3. The chain couples TRBV6-5 to TRBJ2-3, with unresolved D. V was cut by 0 bases and J by 4 bases, with 5 bases left in between. CDR1 and CDR2 from the germline V gene are MNHEY and SVGAGI. CDR3 length equals 13 residues. The CDR3 reads CASSYSIPDTQYF. As DNA, the CDR3 is TGTGCCAGCAGTTACTCGATCCCAGATACGCAGTATTTT.

The chain recombines TRBV9 with TRBJ2-2; D might be TRBD2 (6 bases). Germline values: CDR1 SGDLS, CDR2 YYNGEE. V was cut by 4 bases and J by 7 bases, with 17 bases left in between. The CDR3 runs to 15 residues. CDR3 DNA sequence: TGTGCCAGCAGCCCCCGGGACCTGGAGGGCGGGGAGCTGTTTTTT. Amino acid sequence: CASSPRDLEGGELFF.

J is TRBJ2-2 and V is TRBV18; TRBD2 might be the D (6 bases). The CDR3 loop spans 14 amino acids. Germline V gene data show CDR1 as KGHSH and CDR2 as LQKENI. The V gene lost 3 bases and the J gene lost 7 bases, with 12 bases spanning the gap. As DNA, the CDR3 is TGTGCCAGCTCACCTCGCGGAGGGGTCGGGGAGCTGTTTTTT. It is translated as CASSPRGGVGELFF.

The gene calls are TRBV12-5 and TRBJ2-2, with D unclear. The germline gives CDR1 LGHNT, CDR2 FRNRAP. The ends were cut back, 2 bases at V and 6 bases at J, with 10 bases in the middle. The CDR3 is 14 amino acids. CDR3 sequence (DNA): TGTGCTAGTGGTTTGTCTAGTAGGGCCGGGGAGCTGTTTTTT. Translation gives CASGLSSRAGELFF. The variable domain in full, completed from reference TRBV12-5 and TRBJ2-2, reads DARVTQTPRHKVTEMGQEVTMRCQPILGHNTVFWYRQTMMQGLELLAYFRNRAPLDDSGMPKDRFSAEMPDATLATLKIQPSEPRDSAVYFCASGLSSRAGELFFGEGSRLTVL.

The chain recombines TRBV7-3 with TRBJ2-6; D perhaps matches TRBD2 (5 bases). The CDR3 sequence is 16 residues long. The V end lost 6 bases, the J end lost 0 bases, and 12 bases lay between the germline ends. The germline V gene encodes CDR1 SGHTA and CDR2 FQGTGA. CDR3 region: CASRASGSSGANVLTF. Here the CDR3 DNA reads TGTGCCAGCAGGGCATCGGGGAGCTCTGGGGCCAACGTCCTGACTTTC.

This chain connects TRBV30 to TRBJ2-1, with 10 bases that match TRBD2. The CDR3 length is 15 residues. Losses at the gene ends were 3 bases for V and 12 bases for J; bases not matched to a gene: 14. Germline V CDR1 and CDR2: GTSNPN, SVGIG (reference sequence). The CDR3 loop is CAWSGAGQREGAQFF. The CDR3 region has the DNA TGTGCCTGGAGCGGGGCGGGGCAGCGGGAGGGAGCGCAGTTCTTC.

In the case of this clone: The same CDR3 also results from other DNA sequences found in this sample. This sequence joins TRBV18 and TRBJ2-1; D perhaps matches TRBD2 (6 bases). Trimming removed 0 bases from V and 0 bases from J, with 6 bases in between. CDR3 size: 15 residues. Germline V CDR1 and CDR2: KGHSH, LQKENI. The CDR3 region is CASSPPRDSYNEQFF. Here the CDR3 DNA reads TGTGCCAGCTCACCACCGCGGGACTCCTACAATGAGCAGTTCTTC.

V is TRBV5-4 and J is TRBJ1-4; tentatively, D is TRBD1 (5 bases). Trimming pared 0 bases from V and 10 bases from J, leaving 25 bases between. Germline CDR1 and CDR2: SGHNT and YYREEE (reference sequence). CDR3 length: 18 amino acids. Here the CDR3 reads CASSLDGTASSPPGKLFF. CDR3 sequence (DNA): TGTGCCAGCAGCTTGGACGGGACGGCCTCATCCCCTCCGGGAAAACTGTTTTTT.

This chain joins TRBV6-4 and TRBJ1-2; D is unresolved. Germline CDR1 reads MRHNA; CDR2 reads SNTAGT. The ends were cut back, 2 bases at V and 4 bases at J, with 8 bases in the middle. This CDR3 has 13 residues. In DNA, the CDR3 is TGTGCCAGCAGTGACGAGGCAGGCTATGGCTACACCTTC. Its translation is CASSDEAGYGYTF.

The chain uses TRBV19 and TRBJ1-5, with 7 bases aligning to TRBD1. V lost 4 bases, J lost 3 bases, and 6 bases stayed unmatched. CDR3 size: 15 residues. In germline, CDR1 is LNHDA, CDR2 SQIVND (reference sequence). Written as DNA, the CDR3 is TGTGCCAGTAGTAGGGACAGCCCTTCCAATCAGCCCCAGCATTTT. Translation: CASSRDSPSNQPQHF.

The chain links TRBV4-1 to TRBJ2-2; TRBD2 is a possible D gene (5 bases). From germline, CDR1 is MGHRA and CDR2 YSYEKL. V was shortened by 4 bases and J by 4 bases, with 13 bases between the two germline ends. This CDR3 spans 15 amino acids. This CDR3 is CASSPSGLVTGELFF. DNA of the CDR3: TGCGCCAGCAGCCCCTCCGGACTGGTCACCGGGGAGCTGTTTTTT.

Regarding this clone: Distinct nucleotide sequences in the sample also encode this CDR3. The rearrangement uses TRBV7-2 and TRBJ2-3, with TRBD2 as a possible D gene (6 bases). CDR3 length equals 15 residues. Trimming removed 1 base from V and 5 bases from J, with 13 bases in between. Germline lookup yields CDR1 SGHTA and CDR2 FQGNSA. The CDR3 here is CASSLVGRGGDTQYF. In DNA form, the CDR3 reads TGTGCCAGCAGCTTAGTTGGGCGGGGAGGAGATACGCAGTATTTT.

The gene calls are TRBV2 and TRBJ2-7; D is ambiguous. CDR3 length equals 14 residues. Germline V CDR1 and CDR2: SNHLY, FYNNEI. The germline V and J ends were trimmed by 7 bases and 2 bases, with 15 bases remaining between them. CDR3 protein: CASKPAWVTYEQYF. The CDR3, as DNA: TGTGCCAGCAAGCCAGCCTGGGTCACCTACGAGCAGTACTTC.

The chain combines TRBV28 with TRBJ2-7; 11 bases agree with TRBD2. The germline V gene has CDR1 MDHEN and CDR2 SYDVKM. J was trimmed by 0 bases and V by 5 bases; bases with no gene match: 6. The CDR3 consists of 16 residues. CDR3 region: CASSRTSGGSSYEQYF. The CDR3 nucleotides read TGTGCCAGCAGTCGTACTAGCGGGGGAAGCTCCTACGAGCAGTACTTC.

The chain combines TRBV5-4 with TRBJ2-2; 8 bases line up with TRBD1. The germline V gene encodes CDR1 SGHNT and CDR2 YYREEE (reference sequence). The CDR3 contains 16 residues. V was clipped by 4 bases and J by 3 bases; unmatched bases: 8. CDR3 region: CASSIRTGTYTGELFF. CDR3 nucleotide sequence: TGTGCCAGCAGCATACGGACAGGGACCTACACCGGGGAGCTGTTTTTT.

In this sample, this clone turned up once. The rearrangement links TRBV1 to TRBJ2-3; the tabulated D call, TRBD2, remains unverified against the DNA. TRBV1 counts as a pseudogene. The CDR3 is 16 amino acids. CDR3 nucleotides: TGCACCAGCAGCCCCCTTTGTAGCGGCTACACAGATACGCAGTATTTT. Protein: CTSSPLCSGYTDTQYF.

The J gene is TRBJ2-5, the V gene TRBV5-1; D is ambiguous. The germline gives CDR1 SGHRS, CDR2 YFSETQ. This CDR3 is 15 amino acids long. Trimming took 3 bases from V and 2 from J, leaving 14 bases between them. In DNA form, the CDR3 reads TGCGCCAGCAGCTCCTATTTACGGAGACAAGAGACCCAGTACTTC. Residues: CASSSYLRRQETQYF.

The chain couples TRBV5-6 to TRBJ2-6; D ambiguous. CDR1 SGHDT and CDR2 YYEEEE come from the germline V gene. Between the trimmed V and J ends, which lost 4 bases and 2 bases, there was a span of 10 bases. This CDR3 contains 15 residues. CDR3: CASSPDPAGANVLTF. The CDR3 DNA follows: TGTGCCAGCAGCCCGGACCCCGCTGGGGCCAACGTCCTGACTTTC.

The chain couples TRBV6-1 to TRBJ2-7; 9 bases align to TRBD2. CDR3 length: 16 amino acids. The V gene's germline CDR1 is MNHNS and CDR2 SASEGT. The J segment lost 5 bases and the V segment lost 0 bases, leaving 8 bases of the junction unmatched. CDR3 DNA sequence: TGTGCCAGCAGTGAAGCGATTCTAGCGGGAACCAACGAGCAGTACTTC. Its protein product is CASSEAILAGTNEQYF.

The chain couples TRBV5-4 to TRBJ2-7, with 9 bases fitting TRBD2. V shed 3 bases, J shed 0 bases, and the junction held 4 bases outside the gene matches. The CDR3 totals 15 residues. The V gene's germline CDR1 is SGHNT and CDR2 YYREEE (reference sequence). The DNA of the CDR3 is TGTGCCAGCAGCTCTAGCGGGATGAGCTCCTACGAGCAGTACTTC. Its protein is CASSSSGMSSYEQYF.

Points on this clone: Different DNA sequences within this sample yield the same CDR3. The chain is built from TRBV7-2 and TRBJ1-5; tentative D call: TRBD1 (5 bases). Trimming left V 5 bases short and J 5 bases short, with 10 bases between. The CDR3 totals 13 residues. Germline V lookup: CDR1 SGHTA, CDR2 FQGNSA. The CDR3 sequence is CASSPRRDQPQHF. For the CDR3, the DNA is TGTGCCAGCAGCCCCCGCAGGGATCAGCCCCAGCATTTT.